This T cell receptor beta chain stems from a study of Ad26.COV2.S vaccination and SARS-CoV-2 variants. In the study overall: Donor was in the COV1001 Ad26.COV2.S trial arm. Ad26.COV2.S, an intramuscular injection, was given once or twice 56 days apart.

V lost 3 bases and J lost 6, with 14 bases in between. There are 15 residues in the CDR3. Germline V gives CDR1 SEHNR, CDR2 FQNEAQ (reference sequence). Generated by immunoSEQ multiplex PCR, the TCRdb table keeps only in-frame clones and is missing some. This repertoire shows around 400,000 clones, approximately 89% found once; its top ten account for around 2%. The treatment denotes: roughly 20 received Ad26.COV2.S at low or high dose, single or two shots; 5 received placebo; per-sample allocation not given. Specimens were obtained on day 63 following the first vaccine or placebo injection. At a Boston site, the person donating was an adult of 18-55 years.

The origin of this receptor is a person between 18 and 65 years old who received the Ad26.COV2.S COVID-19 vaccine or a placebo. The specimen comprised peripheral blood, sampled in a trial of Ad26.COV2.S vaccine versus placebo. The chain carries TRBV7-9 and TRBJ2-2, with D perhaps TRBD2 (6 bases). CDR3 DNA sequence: TGTGCCAGCAGCTTTAGGGTCGGGGAGGCCGGGGAGCTGTTTTTT. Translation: CASSFRVGEAGELFF.